The 30 T cell receptor beta chains presented below share a single source sample, sequenced in a study of T cell repertoires in cytomegalovirus infection (dated by TCRdb to between 2018 and 2020). Sequencing took place on an Illumina HiSeq 1500. TCRdb handled the public reads itself, with Q25 trimming in fastp and clone calling in MiXCR, and kept productive beta chains. Rows with one shared CDR3 protein collapse into an entry with the most common genes and DNA. Counted in this sample were about 460,000 distinct CDR3 sequences; about 11% of them appeared once. The top ten constitute roughly a tenth of the sample. Sequenced material: PBMCs. Receptors originate from a human donor in good health (CMV status not recorded). Some clones in this sample may be carry-over from other donors' samples.

There are many counts of this clonotype. This sequence joins TRBV11-2 and TRBJ1-6; D perhaps matches TRBD1 (6 bases). V lost 2 bases and J lost 7, with 12 bases in between. Per germline, CDR1 SGHAT and CDR2 FQNNGV. CDR3 length equals 15 residues. The CDR3 sequence is CASSLFGGSNSPLHF. For the CDR3, the DNA is TGTGCCAGCAGCTTATTCGGGGGCAGCAATTCACCCCTCCACTTT.

The sample holds many counts of this clonotype. V usage is TRBV28 and J usage is TRBJ2-1, with unresolved D. This CDR3 spans 12 amino acids. The germline V gene has CDR1 MDHEN and CDR2 SYDVKM. The V end was cut by 3 bases, the J end by 9 bases, with 9 bases between. DNA for the CDR3: TGTGCCAGCAGTTTGTGGACCATTGAGCAGTTCTTC. The encoded protein is CASSLWTIEQFF.

This clonotype was detected ten times or more. The J gene is TRBJ2-6, the V gene TRBV11-2, with D hard to call. V lost 1 base and J 5 bases, leaving 6 bases between the germline ends. This CDR3 has 14 residues. Germline lookup yields CDR1 SGHAT and CDR2 FQNNGV. As DNA, the CDR3 is TGTGCCAGCAGCTTAGGTATCTGGGCCAACGTCCTGACTTTC. This translates into CASSLGIWANVLTF.

The chain combines TRBV7-9 with TRBJ2-1; 7 bases are a match to TRBD1. J gave up 3 bases and V 5 bases, and 13 bases lay outside the gene matches. Germline-derived CDR1 and CDR2 are SEHNR and FQNEAQ (reference sequence). The CDR3 covers 17 residues. CDR3 in DNA: TGTGCCAGCAGCCCCCGCAGGGGGTTCCCTTACTACAATGAGCAGTTCTTC. This codes for CASSPRRGFPYYNEQFF.

This clonotype was observed at least ten times. The chain is built from TRBV5-6 and TRBJ1-1; D possibly corresponds to TRBD1 (5 bases). This CDR3 is built from 13 residues. Between the trimmed V and J ends, which lost 4 bases and 0 bases, there was a span of 7 bases. Germline loops: CDR1 SGHDT, CDR2 YYEEEE. CDR3 region: CASSGGLNTEAFF. The CDR3 DNA reads as TGTGCCAGCAGCGGGGGACTGAACACTGAAGCTTTCTTT.

This clonotype has a count of ten or more. CDR3 amino acids: CASRSTGVTDTQYF. CDR3 bases: TGTGCCAGCAGGTCGACAGGGGTTACAGATACGCAGTATTTT. The chain employs TRBV28 and TRBJ2-3; 8 positions match TRBD1. The CDR3 spans 14 residues. Germline values: CDR1 MDHEN, CDR2 SYDVKM. After removal of 6 bases from V and 3 bases from J, the junction contained 5 bases not matched to a gene.

This clonotype was seen ten or more times. The gene calls are TRBV7-3 and TRBJ2-1; D possibly corresponds to TRBD2 (5 bases). This CDR3 is built from 18 residues. Germline-derived CDR1 and CDR2 are SGHTA and FQGTGA. V gave up 1 base and J gave up 0 bases, with 16 bases separating them. CDR3 nucleotide sequence: TGTGCCAGCAGCTTAAGTGTGGGCGGGTTGAGCTCCTACAATGAGCAGTTCTTC. Amino acids: CASSLSVGGLSSYNEQFF.

This clonotype has ten or more counts. V usage is TRBV7-8 and J usage is TRBJ1-1, with TRBD1 matching 11 bases. The CDR3 length is 16 residues. Trimming at V came to 2 bases and at J to 11 bases, leaving 13 bases not matched to a gene. Germline V lookup: CDR1 SGHVS, CDR2 FQNEAQ. CDR3 coding DNA: TGTGCCAGCAGCTTACAAAGGACAGGGGGCTTATTGGGGGCTTTCTTT. Protein: CASSLQRTGGLLGAFF.

As for this clonotype: One base away lies a much larger clone, so this may be a sequencing read error. The V call is TRBV5-1, the J call TRBJ1-5, with D maybe TRBD1 (6 bases). V lost 3 bases to trimming and J lost 5 bases, with 12 bases between them. Germline CDR1 reads SGHRS; CDR2 reads YFSETQ. This CDR3 comprises 14 residues. The CDR3 sequence is CASSWGGGDQPQHF. The DNA of the CDR3 is TGCGCCAGCAGCTGGGGGGGGGGCGATCAGCCCCAGCATTTT.

As for this clonotype: Without the conserved terminal phenylalanine or tryptophan, this CDR3 likely stems from a read error. The rearrangement links TRBV5-4 to TRBJ2-7, with 8 bases matching TRBD2. Germline V lookup: CDR1 SGHNT, CDR2 YYREEE (reference sequence). The CDR3 is 14 amino acids. J lost 4 bases, V lost 4 bases, and 7 bases had no gene match. CDR3 DNA: TGTGCCAGCAGCGACGCTGGCGGGAGGTACGAGCAGTACATC. Protein product: CASSDAGGRYEQYI.

CDR3 protein: CASSSAGGYQETQYF. CDR3 coding DNA: TGTGCCAGCAGTTCGGCGGGGGGGTACCAAGAGACCCAGTACTTC. The chain recombines TRBV6-6 with TRBJ2-5, with 9 bases lining up with TRBD2. J lost 0 bases, V lost 4 bases, and 3 bases had no gene match. The CDR3 runs to 15 residues. The germline gives CDR1 MNHNY, CDR2 SVGAGI (reference sequence).

The J gene is TRBJ1-4, the V gene TRBV27; weak D call: TRBD1 (5 bases). V was cut by 3 bases and J by 7 bases, with 12 bases left in between. Germline lookup yields CDR1 MNHEY and CDR2 SMNVEV (reference sequence). CDR3 length: 14 residues. CDR3 sequence (DNA): TGTGCCAGCAGTTTTTCGGCAGGGTCTGAAAAACTGTTTTTT. This gives the protein CASSFSAGSEKLFF.

This clonotype has ten or more counts. This chain connects TRBV5-4 to TRBJ2-2; 10 nucleotides agree with TRBD1. This CDR3 has 17 amino acids. Germline V CDR1 and CDR2: SGHNT, YYREEE (reference sequence). Losses at the gene ends were 0 bases for V and 5 bases for J; bases not matched to a gene: 7. The CDR3, as DNA: TGTGCCAGCAGCTTGGATTTGAGGGACAGGGGAACCGGGGAGCTGTTTTTT. It specifies CASSLDLRDRGTGELFF.

The genes are TRBV28 and TRBJ1-4; D not certain. Germline assignment: CDR1 MDHEN and CDR2 SYDVKM. The CDR3 is 16 amino acids. Trimming pared 1 base from V and 0 bases from J, leaving 9 bases between. The CDR3 nucleotides are TGTGCCAGCAGTTTATTCCAAATTGCAACTAATGAAAAACTGTTTTTT. Translated, it gives CASSLFQIATNEKLFF. Full variable domain (missing parts from reference TRBV28 and TRBJ1-4): DVKVTQSSRYLVKRTGEKVFLECVQDMDHENMFWYRQDPGLGLRLIYFSYDVKMKEKGDIPEGYSVSREKKERFSLILESASTNQTSMYLCASSLFQIATNEKLFFGSGTQLSVL.

This clonotype was seen at least ten times. The gene calls are TRBV7-3 and TRBJ2-3; TRBD2 matches 9 bases. CDR3 length equals 14 residues. V trimming: 5 bases; J trimming: 4 bases; junction bases outside the gene matches: 4. Germline V gene data show CDR1 as SGHTA and CDR2 as FQGTGA. The CDR3 protein is CASSRAGGSDTQYF. As DNA, the CDR3 is TGTGCCAGCAGCCGAGCGGGAGGCTCAGATACGCAGTATTTT.

The rearrangement joins TRBV19 to TRBJ2-5; D remains unclear. There are 14 residues in the CDR3. V was cut by 2 bases and J by 1 base, with 8 bases left in between. The germline CDR1 and CDR2 sequences are LNHDA and SQIVND (reference sequence). The CDR3 DNA reads as TGTGCCAGTAGTATATACAGCTTCCAAGAGACCCAGTACTTC. Translated: CASSIYSFQETQYF.

This clonotype was seen ten or more times. The rearrangement uses TRBV6-2 or TRBV6-3 and TRBJ2-1; 7 positions agree with TRBD2. This CDR3 is built from 14 residues. V trimming: 9 bases; J trimming: 0 bases; junction bases outside the gene matches: 5. Germline V gene lookup returns CDR1 MNHEY and CDR2 SVGEGT. The CDR3 nucleotides read TGTGCCAGTTCGCGGGGGAGCTCCTACAATGAGCAGTTCTTC. Protein sequence: CASSRGSSYNEQFF.

This clonotype showed up many times. The rearrangement links TRBV7-8 to TRBJ1-4; 7 positions agree with TRBD1. Germline lookup yields CDR1 SGHVS and CDR2 FQNEAQ. V shed 7 bases and J 5 bases; nucleotides not matched to a gene: 7. The CDR3 spans 14 residues. As DNA, the CDR3 is TGTGCCAGCACCCGGGACAGTGGAAATGAAAAACTGTTTTTT. Translated, it gives CASTRDSGNEKLFF.

This clonotype has ten or more counts. The V gene is TRBV7-9, the J gene TRBJ2-5; no clear D gene. Germline CDR1 reads SEHNR; CDR2 reads FQNEAQ (reference sequence). V gave up 5 bases and J gave up 2 bases, with 9 bases separating them. This CDR3 region has 13 residues. The CDR3 region has the DNA TGTGCCAGCAGCCAAACAGTACAAGAGACCCAGTACTTC. It codes for CASSQTVQETQYF.

In this sample, this clonotype turned up many times. As DNA, the CDR3 is TGTGCCATCCGCCACTGGGAGGATCAGCCCCAGCATTTT. Protein: CAIRHWEDQPQHF. This chain connects TRBV10-3 to TRBJ1-5; no clear D. The V and J ends lost 8 bases and 5 bases respectively, with 13 bases between them. The CDR3 extends over 13 amino acids. CDR1 is ENHRY, CDR2 SYGVKD, per germline.

The sample holds many counts of this clonotype. This rearrangement joins TRBV19 to TRBJ2-1; perhaps TRBD1 as D (5 bases). Germline V lookup: CDR1 LNHDA, CDR2 SQIVND (reference sequence). The V end lost 2 bases, the J end lost 3 bases, and 11 bases lay between the germline ends. The CDR3 has 15 amino acids. The CDR3 loop reads CASSIMGQYYNEQFF. For the CDR3, the DNA is TGTGCCAGTAGTATAATGGGGCAGTACTACAATGAGCAGTTCTTC.

This clonotype was detected many times. The rearrangement links TRBV7-2 to TRBJ1-1; 10 bases agree with TRBD1. This CDR3 comprises 14 residues. The V and J ends lost 3 bases and 5 bases, in that order; junction bases with no gene match: 3. CDR1 is SGHTA, CDR2 FQGNSA, per germline. The CDR3 is CASSFGQGGTEAFF. The DNA for the CDR3 is TGTGCCAGCAGCTTCGGACAGGGGGGAACTGAAGCTTTCTTT.

The table lists this clonotype with a few counts. This chain uses TRBV30 with TRBJ2-1; D might be TRBD1 or TRBD2, each matching 5 bases. There are 11 residues in the CDR3. V was cut by 4 bases and J by 13 bases, with 14 bases left in between. CDR1 and CDR2 (germline): GTSNPN, SVGIG (reference sequence). The CDR3 reads CAWKGPSDQFF. The DNA of the CDR3 is TGTGCCTGGAAGGGACCCTCGGATCAGTTCTTC.

This clonotype was observed at least ten times. V and J are TRBV12-5 and TRBJ2-1; the match to TRBD2 covers 9 bases. V lost 1 base, J lost 5 bases, and 3 bases stayed unmatched. Germline V gives CDR1 LGHNT, CDR2 FRNRAP. The CDR3 is made up of 15 amino acids. The CDR3 DNA reads as TGTGCTAGTGGTTTGGGACTAGCGGTAGACAATGAGCAGTTCTTC. It translates to CASGLGLAVDNEQFF.

The genes are TRBV20-1 and TRBJ1-2, with D unresolved. In germline, CDR1 is DFQATT, CDR2 SNEGSKA (reference sequence). Trimming took off 3 bases at V and 4 bases at J, with 9 bases between the two ends. CDR3 length: 12 amino acids. This chain's CDR3 is CSARGSSYGYTF. CDR3 DNA: TGCAGTGCTAGGGGAAGTTCCTATGGCTACACCTTC.

This clonotype was recorded at least ten times. V usage is TRBV7-9 and J usage is TRBJ1-5; 9 bases are a match to TRBD1. Germline V CDR1 and CDR2: SEHNR, FQNEAQ (reference sequence). CDR3 length: 16 amino acids. Trimming cost V 1 base and J 4 bases; bases outside gene matches: 5. CDR3 sequence reads: CASSLGWTGVNQPQHF. CDR3 nucleotides: TGTGCCAGCAGCTTAGGGTGGACAGGGGTGAATCAGCCCCAGCATTTT.

This clonotype was detected many times. The chain couples TRBV6-1 to TRBJ2-5, with D maybe TRBD1 (6 bases). The germline V gene encodes CDR1 MNHNS and CDR2 SASEGT. This CDR3 region has 15 residues. V was pared by 2 bases and J by 0 bases, with 10 bases between. CDR3 protein: CASSEQGLDQETQYF. The CDR3 nucleotides read TGTGCCAGCAGTGAACAGGGGCTAGACCAAGAGACCCAGTACTTC.

This clonotype was picked up many times. This chain uses TRBV28 with TRBJ2-3; D ambiguous. Per the germline V gene, CDR1 is MDHEN and CDR2 is SYDVKM. This CDR3 region has 14 residues. The ends were cut back, 5 bases at V and 6 bases at J, with 15 bases in the middle. As DNA, the CDR3 is TGTGCCAGCAGTCCCCGATATGCTCGGGATACGCAGTATTTT. This encodes CASSPRYARDTQYF.

The V call is TRBV12-3 or TRBV12-4, the J call TRBJ2-1; D is possibly TRBD2 (5 bases). This CDR3 contains 11 residues. Trimming took off 7 bases at V and 9 bases at J, with 10 bases between the two ends. CDR3 coding DNA: TGTGCCAGCACCCGAGGGAGTGAGCAGTTCTTC. Its translation is CASTRGSEQFF.

This clonotype was recorded many times. The rearrangement uses TRBV24-1 and TRBJ2-1; D perhaps matches TRBD2 (6 bases). V dropped 3 bases and J dropped 5 bases, with 16 bases sitting between them. The CDR3 covers 16 residues. Germline lookup yields CDR1 KGHDR and CDR2 SFDVKD. The CDR3 DNA is TGTGCCACCAGTGATCCCACTCCGGGACTTAACAATGAGCAGTTCTTC. Translating gives CATSDPTPGLNNEQFF.